This TCR beta chain was captured by sequencing in a study of shared clonotypes between healthy human individuals (dated by TCRdb to between 2020 and 2021). With regard to the full study: The cohort comprised two women and a few men aged 18 to 49 years. Libraries were prepared and TCR repertoires were sequenced by different laboratories using diverse techniques, in order to increase sequencing depth and limit assay-specific biases. Each donor's leukapheresis produced roughly between about 0.8 and 8.9 billion PBMCs. Per donor, three plates each were used for CD4 naive and CD4 memory, two for CD8 naive, and one for CD8 memory. Blood TCR repertoires of several healthy adults were deeply sequenced to estimate repertoire size and the extent of clonotype sharing between individuals.

The donors were healthy, HIV-negative adults with no recently reported acute infections or vaccinations. Only Caucasian adults living in Nashville, Tennessee, USA were represented among the donors. Magnetic negative selection was used to enrich CD4+ T cells, after which naive cells were positively selected on CD45RA and the negative fraction became the memory subset. Blood was collected by leukapheresis, and PBMCs were isolated by Ficoll-Histopaque density gradient centrifugation and then cryopreserved in liquid nitrogen vapor phase. Purity and quantity of every magnetically sorted T cell population were checked by analytical flow cytometry. Genomic DNA was isolated from every sorted fraction and measured by UV absorbance on a Nanodrop 2000c. TCR CDR3 regions were amplified from genomic DNA by multiplex PCR using the deep immunoSEQ assay. Genomic DNA extracted from each cell subset was distributed evenly over all wells of several immunoSEQ 96-well plates, and each plate served as one replicate. For sorted subsets, each replicate PCR was loaded with around 220 ng genomic DNA, equivalent to about 33,000 T cell genomes. Purified libraries were measured with a Qubit 3.0 fluorometer, size-checked on a Bioanalyzer 2100, and measured again with the KAPA Library Quantification kit. Every immunoSEQ 96-well plate was sequenced on a separate single-read 150-cycle Illumina NextSeq 550 flow cell. From the authors' description of their analysis: Because the immunoSEQ output included only junctional sequences and no quality scores, the filtering could not be the same as the filtering used for full-length reads. To assign V/J genes and CDR3, sequences were annotated using PyIR, a Python wrapper for IgBLAST v1.9, with IMGT germline references. Reads were removed for weak V/J assignments (E-value above 1e-6), missing CDR3, stop codons, out-of-frame junctions, or ambiguous translated residues. V3J clonotypes were defined as sequences sharing an identical inferred V gene, J gene, and CDR3 amino acid sequence. The percentage overlap between two repertoires was calculated by dividing the number of shared unique clonotypes by the size of the smaller repertoire. Richness of each repertoire was evaluated using RTK rarefaction, the Chao1 estimator, and Recon v2.1 estimates of unobserved clonotypes. For all TCRbeta clonotypes obtained by the gDNA method from several donors, generation probabilities were computed with OLGA. As stored in TCRdb, this immuneACCESS dataset retains in-frame rearrangements with V and J assigned. A fraction of the clones does not appear; measured against another copy, unresolved V genes explain less than half of the discrepancy, and the remainder lacks a known reason. V and J calls and clone size are given by that table; D and trimming were obtained from the DNA. The sample table shows 2 million to 2.5 million clones, and approximately 90% are seen once. The ten most abundant clones make up around 0.35% of the sample.

Study-level results and caveats: Higher generation probabilities were observed for clonotypes shared by all four sorted-subset donors than for non-shared clonotypes. Across a handful of donors, about 4.5% of naive CD4, approximately 3.6% of naive CD8, under 2.5% of memory CD4, and about 0.4% of memory CD8 clonotypes were shared. Pairwise subsampling indicated that sequencing depth was expected to affect the degree of clonotype sharing among donors. Only blood was sampled, and tissue TCR repertoires likely differ from those in blood. Estimated clonotype richness was generally larger for naive than for memory subsets. Even with the large sequencing depth, rarefaction of the sorted-subset datasets indicated that sequencing was incomplete. Because the study included only a small number of donors, the genetic and exposure-history diversity represented was limited.

As for this clone: No antigen is known for it. No qualities accompany the bases; no much larger clone lies one base away.

The CDR3 has 19 amino acids, counting the end cysteine and phenylalanine. Solely the CDR3 DNA is kept, with 57 bases framed from the first base. According to the germline V gene, CDR1 reads SGHNT and CDR2 reads YENEEA. From V the trimming removes 1 base and from J it removes 7 bases, while the gene matches leave 12 bases of the junction unaccounted for. The sample consisted of naive CD4+ T cells from PBMCs. What this sample's cell subset or site label stands for: CD45RA+ positively selected. Recombination linked TRBV11-3 to TRBJ2-1; 14 bases in the junction line up with TRBD2. The TCR originated in a man between 18 and 29 years old in good health. Some clones in this sample may be carry-over from other donors' samples. The CDR3 amino acid sequence is: CASSLVGTSGSGVRNEQFF. The nucleotide sequence is given as TGTGCCAGCAGCTTAGTAGGGACTAGCGGGAGTGGGGTTAGGAATGAGCAGTTCTTC. The variable domain in full, with residues beyond the CDR3 obtained from the reference TRBV11-3 and TRBJ2-1 genes, is EAGVVQSPRYKIIEKKQPVAFWCNPISGHNTLYWYLQNLGQGPELLIRYENEEAVDDSQLPKDRFSAERLKGVDSTLKIQPAELGDSAVYLCASSLVGTSGSGVRNEQFFGPGTRLTVL.